These 32 T cell receptor beta chains share one sample of origin, sequenced in a study of vaccination effects on CD4 cells after COVID-19. Ahead of sequencing, the ViraFEST assay grew antigen-specific CD4+ T cells using viral peptide pools. At the end of roughly 9 days of culture, CD4+ T cells were isolated. The vaccine given was either BNT162b2 or mRNA-1273, in two doses. The data were produced by immunoSEQ multiplex PCR, yet TCRdb's version contains in-frame clones alone and is incomplete. This repertoire shows 20,000 to 30,000 clones, more than 65% found once; its top ten account for approximately 8.3%. These receptors have no identified antigens. The sample in question was CD4+ T cells from PBMCs cultured with SARS-CoV-2 spike peptides, obtained after COVID-19 vaccination. The receptors were sampled from a human donor who received a COVID-19 vaccine.

In DNA, the CDR3 is TGCGCCAGCAGTGAGTCGCGGCGGACCTACGAGCAGTACTTC. Its protein product is CASSESRRTYEQYF. This sequence joins TRBV10-1 and TRBJ2-7, with no clear D. V lost 0 bases and J 2 bases, leaving 8 bases between the germline ends. The CDR3 is 14 residues long. Germline loops: CDR1 WNHNN, CDR2 SYGVQD (reference sequence).

This chain uses TRBV10-3 with TRBJ1-1; 9 bases align to TRBD1. The CDR3 length is 14 residues. The germline V gene encodes CDR1 ENHRY and CDR2 SYGVKD. With V trimmed by 6 bases and J by 4 bases, 6 bases remained unmatched. The CDR3 is CAIRSGTGSTEAFF. The CDR3 nucleotides are TGTGCCATCAGGAGCGGGACAGGGAGCACTGAAGCTTTCTTT.

The chain combines TRBV19 with TRBJ1-2, with 10 bases that match TRBD1. Germline lookup yields CDR1 LNHDA and CDR2 SQIVND (reference sequence). V lost 3 bases, J lost 7 bases, and 14 bases stayed unmatched. This CDR3 has 17 amino acids. CDR3 amino acids: CASSIPTGGGLIAGYTF. CDR3 coding DNA: TGTGCCAGTAGTATTCCGACAGGGGGCGGATTAATAGCTGGCTACACCTTC. Variable domain in full (rest from reference TRBV19 and TRBJ1-2): DGGITQSPKYLFRKEGQNVTLSCEQNLNHDAMYWYRQDPGQGLRLIYYSQIVNDFQKGDIAEGYSVSREKKESFPLTVTSAQKNPTAFYLCASSIPTGGGLIAGYTFGSGTRLTVV.

This chain connects TRBV4-1 to TRBJ2-7, with D possibly TRBD1 on 6 matching bases. CDR1 is MGHRA and CDR2 is YSYEKL in the germline V gene. The CDR3 length is 15 residues. Trimming took 5 bases from V and 6 from J, leaving 20 bases between them. CDR3 protein: CASSGDTGLSGEQYF. The CDR3 DNA follows: TGCGCCAGCAGCGGGGACACGGGCCTCTCTGGCGAGCAGTACTTC.

CDR3: CASSTDGAGGYTF. The CDR3 DNA reads as TGTGCCAGCTCAACGGACGGGGCCGGTGGCTACACCTTC. This chain connects TRBV18 to TRBJ1-2, with a tentative D call TRBD1 (5 bases). Between the trimmed V and J ends, which lost 5 bases and 7 bases, there was a span of 14 bases. This CDR3 contains 13 residues. CDR1 KGHSH and CDR2 LQKENI come from the germline V gene. The variable domain in full, completed from reference TRBV18 and TRBJ1-2, reads NAGVMQNPRHLVRRRGQEARLRCSPMKGHSHVYWYRQLPEEGLKFMVYLQKENIIDESGMPKERFSAEFPKEGPSILRIQQVVRGDSAAYFCASSTDGAGGYTFGSGTRLTVV.

V is TRBV4-2 and J is TRBJ2-7, with 8 bases fitting TRBD2. The V segment lost 4 bases and the J segment 2 bases; nucleotides outside the gene matches: 7. This CDR3 has 15 amino acids. In germline, CDR1 is LGHNA, CDR2 YNFKEQ. CDR3 in amino acids: CASSPHSGKPYEQYF. CDR3 sequence (DNA): TGTGCCAGCAGCCCACATAGCGGGAAGCCCTACGAGCAGTACTTC.

V usage is TRBV5-1 and J usage is TRBJ2-7; no reliable D call. Trimming took 0 bases from V and 7 from J, leaving 8 bases between them. CDR1 SGHRS and CDR2 YFSETQ come from the germline V gene. The CDR3 runs to 12 residues. The CDR3 loop reads CASSLVGEEQYF. The CDR3 DNA reads as TGCGCCAGCAGCTTGGTCGGCGAAGAGCAGTACTTC.

The chain carries TRBV10-2 and TRBJ1-3; no reliable D call. Germline V gene sequence: CDR1 WSHSY, CDR2 SAAADI. The CDR3 is 13 residues long. Trimming pared 8 bases from V and 2 bases from J, leaving 10 bases between. For the CDR3, the DNA is TGCGCCAGCGCTTCCGGCACTGGAAACACCATATATTTT. The encoded protein is CASASGTGNTIYF.

This rearrangement joins TRBV29-1 to TRBJ1-1; D remains unclear. Germline CDR1 reads SQVTM; CDR2 reads ANQGSEA. Trimming cost V 7 bases and J 0 bases, with 9 bases left between them. The length of the CDR3 is 12 residues. This CDR3 is CSAANLNTEAFF. The CDR3 DNA reads TGCAGCGCTGCCAACCTGAACACTGAAGCTTTCTTT.

The chain recombines TRBV29-1 with TRBJ2-1; perhaps TRBD1 as D (6 bases). This CDR3 has 11 residues. CDR1 is SQVTM, CDR2 ANQGSEA, per germline. V lost 4 bases and J 8 bases, leaving 9 bases between the germline ends. As DNA, the CDR3 is TGCAGCGTTGGGTGGGGGCATGAGCAGTTCTTC. This encodes CSVGWGHEQFF.

The chain couples TRBV5-1 to TRBJ2-1; 15 nucleotides agree with TRBD2. V lost 4 bases, J lost 1 base, and 6 bases stayed unmatched. CDR1 is SGHRS and CDR2 is YFSETQ in the germline V gene. There are 18 residues in the CDR3. The CDR3 protein is CASSPAGLAGGSYNEQFF. In DNA, the CDR3 is TGCGCCAGCAGCCCTGCGGGACTAGCGGGAGGTTCCTACAATGAGCAGTTCTTC.

The V call is TRBV5-4, the J call TRBJ2-3; TRBD2 aligns across 15 bases. V shed 0 bases, J shed 1 base, and the junction held 6 bases outside the gene matches. Germline lookup yields CDR1 SGHNT and CDR2 YYREEE (reference sequence). The length of the CDR3 is 19 residues. The CDR3 coding sequence is TGTGCCAGCAGCTTGGGGGGACTAGCGGGGGGAATGGGCACAGATACGCAGTATTTT. As protein: CASSLGGLAGGMGTDTQYF.

This clone was counted once. This chain joins TRBV27 and TRBJ1-5, with 7 bases aligning to TRBD1. With 6 bases clipped from V and 0 bases from J, the junction kept 5 bases outside the gene matches. This CDR3 is 15 amino acids long. CDR1 is MNHEY, CDR2 SMNVEV, per germline (reference sequence). The CDR3 loop reads CASRQTGLSNQPQHF. In DNA form, the CDR3 reads TGTGCCAGCAGGCAGACAGGGCTTAGCAATCAGCCCCAGCATTTT.

The CDR3 sequence is CSASYGEGGTDTQYF. In DNA form, the CDR3 reads TGCAGTGCTAGTTACGGGGAGGGAGGCACAGATACGCAGTATTTT. The chain links TRBV20-1 to TRBJ2-3, with TRBD2 matching 7 bases. J gave up 1 base and V 3 bases, and 7 bases lay outside the gene matches. CDR1 is DFQATT, CDR2 SNEGSKA, per germline (reference sequence). CDR3 length equals 15 residues.

This clone was counted between two and nine times. The V and J genes are TRBV11-2 and TRBJ1-6; TRBD1 might be the D (6 bases). V shed 5 bases and J shed 6 bases, with 14 bases lying between them. From germline, CDR1 is SGHAT and CDR2 FQNNGV. The CDR3 sequence is 15 residues long. The CDR3 DNA is TGTGCCAGCAGCCAGCAGGACAGCCTTAATTCACCCCTCCACTTT. Residues: CASSQQDSLNSPLHF.

The chain uses TRBV5-1 and TRBJ1-4, with 8 bases that match TRBD1. V shed 4 bases, J shed 7 bases, and the junction held 6 bases outside the gene matches. The germline gives CDR1 SGHRS, CDR2 YFSETQ. The CDR3 loop spans 14 amino acids. DNA for the CDR3: TGCGCCAGCAGCCAAACAGGGGGTAGTGAAAAACTGTTTTTT. Protein product: CASSQTGGSEKLFF.

The chain links TRBV4-1 to TRBJ1-2; D is unresolved. CDR3 length: 18 residues. The germline CDR1 and CDR2 sequences are MGHRA and YSYEKL. Trimming removed 0 bases from V and 2 bases from J, with 19 bases in between. This CDR3 reads CASSQDTSDLPINYGYTF. The CDR3 DNA reads TGCGCCAGCAGCCAAGATACCAGCGATCTCCCTATAAACTATGGCTACACCTTC.

J is TRBJ2-3 and V is TRBV7-9; 9 bases are shared with TRBD2. V dropped 2 bases and J dropped 5; count of bases not matched to a gene: 5. CDR1 SEHNR and CDR2 FQNEAQ come from the germline V gene (reference sequence). CDR3 length: 15 residues. The CDR3 protein is CASSLMAGGGDTQYF. The DNA for the CDR3 is TGTGCCAGCAGCTTAATGGCGGGAGGGGGAGATACGCAGTATTTT.

This chain joins TRBV27 and TRBJ1-1; D might be TRBD1 (5 bases). The V gene's germline CDR1 is MNHEY and CDR2 SMNVEV (reference sequence). V was pared by 3 bases and J by 1 base, with 12 bases between. CDR3 length equals 15 residues. Written as DNA, the CDR3 is TGTGCCAGCAGTTTTCTATCAAGGGGGAACACTGAAGCTTTCTTT. Its protein product is CASSFLSRGNTEAFF.

This clone was detected only a few times. V gene TRBV5-1 combines with J gene TRBJ2-1; D is undetermined. From germline, CDR1 is SGHRS and CDR2 YFSETQ. Trimming shortened V by 4 bases and J by 8 bases, and 13 bases separated the two germline ends. The CDR3 length is 13 residues. The CDR3 DNA reads TGCGCCAGCAGCCGCTCAGCGTCTGATGAGCAGTTCTTC. Translating gives CASSRSASDEQFF. The full variable domain, rest sourced from reference TRBV5-1 and TRBJ2-1, is KAGVTQTPRYLIKTRGQQVTLSCSPISGHRSVSWYQQTPGQGLQFLFEYFSETQRNKGNFPGRFSGRQFSNSRSEMNVSTLELGDSALYLCASSRSASDEQFFGPGTRLTVL.

The DNA of the CDR3 is TGCGCCAGCAGCTTGGGACAGGTGGGAGGCTACACCTTC. It translates to CASSLGQVGGYTF. The chain uses TRBV5-1 and TRBJ1-2, with D perhaps TRBD1 (6 bases). Between the trimmed V and J ends, which lost 0 bases and 8 bases, there was a span of 11 bases. Looked up from germline, CDR1 is SGHRS and CDR2 is YFSETQ. The CDR3 loop spans 13 amino acids. The whole variable domain, remainder taken from reference TRBV5-1 and TRBJ1-2, is KAGVTQTPRYLIKTRGQQVTLSCSPISGHRSVSWYQQTPGQGLQFLFEYFSETQRNKGNFPGRFSGRQFSNSRSEMNVSTLELGDSALYLCASSLGQVGGYTFGSGTRLTVV.

The genes are TRBV6-5 and TRBJ2-5; D may be TRBD1 (6 bases). The CDR3 totals 14 residues. CDR1 is MNHEY, CDR2 SVGAGI, per germline. The V end lost 7 bases, the J end lost 7 bases, and 19 bases lay between the germline ends. The CDR3 sequence: CASKMEGQSGTQYF. CDR3 in DNA: TGTGCCAGCAAGATGGAAGGACAGTCCGGGACCCAGTACTTC.

The V and J genes are TRBV20-1 and TRBJ2-3; D gene ambiguous. CDR1 and CDR2 (germline): DFQATT, SNEGSKA (reference sequence). CDR3 length: 11 amino acids. The V end lost 3 bases, the J end lost 6 bases, and 7 bases lay between the germline ends. CDR3 residues: CSARDLDTQYF. The CDR3 DNA reads TGCAGTGCTAGGGACCTCGATACGCAGTATTTT.

This clone appeared once. The chain uses TRBV19 and TRBJ2-7, with a tentative D call TRBD1 (7 bases). Germline V gene data show CDR1 as LNHDA and CDR2 as SQIVND (reference sequence). V lost 3 bases to trimming and J lost 0 bases, with 15 bases between them. The CDR3 loop spans 16 amino acids. For the CDR3, the DNA is TGTGCCAGTAGTATGTCGGGGGCAGGGGGCTCCTACGAGCAGTACTTC. This gives the protein CASSMSGAGGSYEQYF.

This clone was picked up one time. The V and J genes are TRBV4-2 and TRBJ1-4, with a tentative D call TRBD1 (5 bases). With 0 bases removed from V and 3 bases from J, the gap between germline ends came to 5 bases. CDR1 and CDR2 (germline): LGHNA, YNFKEQ. The CDR3 is 14 amino acids. The CDR3 is CASSQDRANEKLFF. For the CDR3, the DNA is TGTGCCAGCAGCCAAGACAGGGCTAATGAAAAACTGTTTTTT.

This chain links TRBV7-9 with TRBJ2-2, with D hard to call. The CDR3 contains 15 residues. In germline, CDR1 is SEHNR, CDR2 FQNEAQ (reference sequence). Deletions cut 3 bases from V and 2 bases from J, with 10 bases between. The CDR3 loop reads CASSFRTGNTGELFF. CDR3 bases: TGTGCCAGCAGCTTCCGTACGGGCAACACCGGGGAGCTGTTTTTT.

This clone was counted a few times. The rearrangement uses TRBV14 and TRBJ1-3; D is uncertain. The CDR3 totals 13 residues. Germline lookup yields CDR1 SGHDN and CDR2 FVKESK. V was trimmed by 1 base and J by 3 bases, leaving 4 bases between them. The CDR3 loop is CASSQGFGNTIYF. The CDR3 region has the DNA TGTGCCAGCAGCCAAGGGTTTGGAAACACCATATATTTT.

This clone was detected only a few times. This chain uses TRBV5-6 with TRBJ1-2; the D is unclear. V lost 3 bases, J lost 4 bases, and 4 bases lay in between. This CDR3 comprises 11 residues. The germline V gene encodes CDR1 SGHDT and CDR2 YYEEEE. The CDR3 DNA reads TGTGCCAGCAGCTGGGGCTATGGCTACACCTTC. Translated, it gives CASSWGYGYTF.

CDR3: CASNPWAGAPGAQYF. In DNA form, the CDR3 reads TGTGCCAGTAATCCCTGGGCGGGGGCCCCCGGGGCGCAGTATTTT. J is TRBJ2-3 and V is TRBV19; a possible D gene is TRBD2 (7 bases). Germline V gives CDR1 LNHDA, CDR2 SQIVND (reference sequence). V was cut by 7 bases and J by 10 bases, with 24 bases left in between. The CDR3 totals 15 residues. The whole variable domain, remainder taken from reference TRBV19 and TRBJ2-3, is DGGITQSPKYLFRKEGQNVTLSCEQNLNHDAMYWYRQDPGQGLRLIYYSQIVNDFQKGDIAEGYSVSREKKESFPLTVTSAQKNPTAFYLCASNPWAGAPGAQYFGPGTRLTVL.

The V call is TRBV6-1, the J call TRBJ2-7; 7 bases are a match to TRBD1. CDR3 size: 15 residues. Trimming took 0 bases from V and 0 from J; bases not matched to a gene: 2. Germline-derived CDR1 and CDR2 are MNHNS and SASEGT. The CDR3 DNA follows: TGTGCCAGCAGTGAAGCGCCAGGGGGCTCCTACGAGCAGTACTTC. Residues: CASSEAPGGSYEQYF.

This clone was recorded once. This sequence joins TRBV4-1 and TRBJ2-7; 9 bases map to TRBD2. Trimming removed 4 bases from V and 4 bases from J; junction bases left unmatched: 14. Germline-derived CDR1 and CDR2 are MGHRA and YSYEKL. This CDR3 is built from 17 residues. The CDR3 is CASSRETGVAGAYEQYF. CDR3 nucleotides: TGCGCCAGCAGCCGAGAGACCGGTGTAGCGGGAGCGTACGAGCAGTACTTC.

The genes are TRBV5-5 and TRBJ1-4; TRBD1 might be the D (5 bases). Germline CDR1 SGHKS, CDR2 YYEKEE (reference sequence). Trimming took off 4 bases at V and 7 bases at J, with 14 bases between the two ends. This CDR3 has 14 amino acids. The CDR3 DNA sequence: TGTGCCAGCAGCAGCCGGGACTGGAGTGAAAAACTGTTTTTT. It specifies CASSSRDWSEKLFF.